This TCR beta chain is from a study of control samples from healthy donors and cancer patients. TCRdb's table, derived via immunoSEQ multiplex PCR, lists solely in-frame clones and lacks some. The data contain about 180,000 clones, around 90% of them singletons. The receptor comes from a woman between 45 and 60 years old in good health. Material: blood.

CDR3 protein: CASSYSARNTGELFF. In DNA, the CDR3 is TGTGCCAGCAGTTACTCCGCACGGAACACCGGGGAGCTGTTTTTT. The chain uses TRBV6-6 and TRBJ2-2; D is undetermined. Trimming pared 0 bases from V and 1 base from J, leaving 6 bases between. Germline V gene data show CDR1 as MNHNY and CDR2 as SVGAGI (reference sequence). The CDR3 runs 15 residues.